These 9 T cell receptor beta chains came from one sample sequenced in a study of cytomegalovirus exposure and HLA in healthy donors. 13 Jbeta primers and 60 Vbeta primers were used for the PCR. Measured with immunoSEQ multiplex PCR; TCRdb has only the in-frame clones, and not every one. This sample has about 140,000 clones, with around 90% found just once. The sample comprised PBMCs. The receptor set was obtained from a woman aged 40 to 50 in good health and CMV-seronegative.

The rearrangement uses TRBV30 and TRBJ1-1; TRBD1 matches 8 bases. Germline assignment: CDR1 GTSNPN and CDR2 SVGIG (reference sequence). There are 13 residues in the CDR3. Trimming took 3 bases from V and 2 from J; bases not matched to a gene: 2. CDR3 bases: TGTGCCTGGAGGGGACAGGCCAACACTGAAGCTTTCTTT. This encodes CAWRGQANTEAFF.

This rearrangement joins TRBV6-5 to TRBJ1-5; D is possibly TRBD1 (6 bases). The V end lost 5 bases, the J end lost 11 bases, and 13 bases lay between the germline ends. The V gene's germline CDR1 is MNHEY and CDR2 SVGAGI. The CDR3 extends over 12 amino acids. CDR3 region: CASSPTQGTQHF. CDR3 DNA sequence: TGTGCCAGCAGTCCTACACAGGGAACCCAGCATTTT.

V is TRBV7-9 and J is TRBJ2-1, with a possible D match to TRBD2 (5 bases). Germline V gene lookup returns CDR1 SEHNR and CDR2 FQNEAQ (reference sequence). This CDR3 spans 16 amino acids. Trimming left V 5 bases short and J 6 bases short, with 20 bases between. The CDR3 nucleotides read TGTGCCAGCAGCCCCGGGGTTTTGGCGGCCCCCAATGAGCAGTTCTTC. It yields the protein CASSPGVLAAPNEQFF.

The chain combines TRBV28 with TRBJ2-2, with TRBD2 matching over 13 bases. The CDR3 has 15 amino acids. Germline assignment: CDR1 MDHEN and CDR2 SYDVKM. The V segment lost 8 bases and the J segment 6 bases; nucleotides outside the gene matches: 6. The CDR3 DNA is TGTGCCAGCGGAACTAGCGGGAGGGTTCCCGGGGAGCTGTTTTTT. Translating it yields CASGTSGRVPGELFF.

The V call is TRBV6-6, the J call TRBJ2-5; D gene uncertain. The J call may be incorrect, as the DNA end agrees better with TRBJ2-7. Per the germline V gene, CDR1 is MNHNY and CDR2 is SVGAGI (reference sequence). This CDR3 has 13 residues. The CDR3 loop is CASSYSYVYEQYF. CDR3 nucleotides: TGTGCCAGCAGTTACTCGTATGTCTACGAGCAGTACTTC.

Of note for this clone: In the same sample, other DNA sequences code for this CDR3. The CDR3 coding sequence is TGCGCCAGCAGCTCGGGTATCACCGGGGAGCTGTTTTTT. Protein product: CASSSGITGELFF. This chain joins TRBV5-1 and TRBJ2-2; D unresolved. The CDR3 consists of 13 residues. In germline, CDR1 is SGHRS, CDR2 YFSETQ. Deletions cut 3 bases from V and 4 bases from J, with 7 bases between. Using reference TRBV5-1 and TRBJ2-2 for the parts outside the CDR3, the full variable domain is KAGVTQTPRYLIKTRGQQVTLSCSPISGHRSVSWYQQTPGQGLQFLFEYFSETQRNKGNFPGRFSGRQFSNSRSEMNVSTLELGDSALYLCASSSGITGELFFGEGSRLTVL.

The chain employs TRBV5-4 and TRBJ2-3; tentatively, D is TRBD2 (5 bases). CDR3 size: 16 residues. Trimming cost V 1 base and J 4 bases, with 16 bases left between them. The V gene's germline CDR1 is SGHNT and CDR2 YYREEE (reference sequence). The CDR3 sequence is CASSLMLVASSDTQYF. In nucleotides, the CDR3 is TGTGCCAGCAGCTTGATGTTAGTAGCGAGCTCAGATACGCAGTATTTT.

The gene calls are TRBV2 and TRBJ2-2; 7 nucleotides align to TRBD2. Trimming removed 8 bases from V and 2 bases from J; junction bases left unmatched: 5. Germline lookup yields CDR1 SNHLY and CDR2 FYNNEI. The CDR3 runs 14 residues. The CDR3 DNA is TGTGCCAGCGACCGGGGGGTAAACACCGGGGAGCTGTTTTTT. Translating gives CASDRGVNTGELFF.

This clone occurred once. The V and J genes are TRBV5-4 and TRBJ2-7; a weak D match, TRBD2 (6 bases). With 0 bases removed from V and 0 bases from J, the gap between germline ends came to 10 bases. The CDR3 sequence is 15 residues long. The germline V gene has CDR1 SGHNT and CDR2 YYREEE (reference sequence). The CDR3 here is CASSLGRASSYEQYF. CDR3 bases: TGTGCCAGCAGCTTGGGGAGGGCGAGCTCCTACGAGCAGTACTTC.